Listed below are T cell receptor beta chains from one sample, sequenced in a study of T cell responses to AZD1222 COVID-19 vaccine. Profiling relied on immunoSEQ multiplex PCR, and the TCRdb table lists in-frame clones only, not all of them. The sample lists fewer than 150,000 clones, more than 75% occurring once. Sequenced here: peripheral blood, sampled 28 days after the second AZD1222 dose. The receptors stem from an adult who received the AZD1222 COVID-19 vaccine. Each CDR3 is given with its conserved first and last residue. The D gene is left open where the match is weak. Only some rows state a clone size, as once, few, many or a class for expanded clones.

J gene | clone size | V gene | D gene | CDR3 protein | CDR3 DNA
TRBJ2-5 | few | TRBV9 | - | CASSVNPSPQETQYF | TGTGCCAGCAGCGTAAACCCAAGCCCACAAGAGACCCAGTACTTC
TRBJ2-5 | - | TRBV9 | TRBD2 | CASSVGSGGYLQETQYF | TGTGCCAGCAGCGTAGGCAGCGGGGGGTATCTTCAAGAGACCCAGTACTTC
TRBJ2-7 | - | TRBV28 | - | CASSPGTELYYEQYF | TGTGCCAGCAGCCCCGGGACTGAGCTTTACTACGAGCAGTACTTC
TRBJ1-1 | once | TRBV4-3 | - | CASSLHRASMNTEAFF | TGCGCCAGCAGCCTTCACAGGGCTAGCATGAACACTGAAGCTTTCTTT
TRBJ2-1 | - | TRBV6-6 | TRBD1 | CASSSSRQGNEQFF | TGTGCCAGCAGTTCATCTAGACAGGGCAATGAGCAGTTCTTC
TRBJ2-7 | - | TRBV7-6 | TRBD1 | CASSKAGTGSYEQYF | TGTGCCAGCAGTAAGGCGGGGACAGGGAGCTACGAGCAGTACTTC
TRBJ2-5 | - | TRBV12-5 | - | CASGLGGETQYF | TGTGCTAGTGGTTTGGGGGGAGAGACCCAGTACTTC
TRBJ1-1 | - | TRBV5-1 | - | CASSLGVSGNTEAFF | TGCGCCAGCAGCTTGGGAGTTTCGGGGAACACTGAAGCTTTCTTT
TRBJ2-1 | - | TRBV5-1 | TRBD2 | CASSLAGGSGGPNNEQFF | TGCGCCAGCAGCTTGGCCGGAGGGAGCGGGGGGCCGAACAATGAGCAGTTCTTC
TRBJ1-6 | - | TRBV18 | - | CASSPSSGEDSPLHF | TGTGCCAGCTCACCTAGTTCAGGGGAGGATTCACCCCTCCACTTT
TRBJ1-4 | - | TRBV6-6 | - | CASRDGGLNEKLFF | TGTGCCAGTAGGGACGGGGGCTTAAATGAAAAACTGTTTTTT
TRBJ2-3 | - | TRBV19 | TRBD1 | CASGERQGERTDTQYF | TGTGCCAGTGGAGAGAGACAGGGAGAGAGGACAGATACGCAGTATTTT
TRBJ2-1 | - | TRBV11-3 | TRBD2 | CASSLGGLASSYNEQFF | TGTGCCAGCAGCTTAGGGGGACTAGCGAGCTCCTACAATGAGCAGTTCTTC
TRBJ2-2 | - | TRBV19 | - | CASSRDKNTGELFF | TGTGCCAGTAGTCGGGACAAGAACACCGGGGAGCTGTTTTTT
TRBJ2-7 | once | TRBV25-1 | - | CASSERQEAYEQYF | TGTGCCAGCAGTGAACGGCAGGAGGCTTACGAGCAGTACTTC
TRBJ1-5 | - | TRBV7-2 | TRBD1 | CASSSGTGQNQPQHF | TGTGCCAGCAGCTCTGGGACAGGTCAAAATCAGCCCCAGCATTTT
TRBJ2-1 | - | TRBV18 | - | CASSPTSPGTGSYNEQFF | TGTGCCAGCTCACCGACCTCCCCGGGGACGGGCTCCTACAATGAGCAGTTCTTC
TRBJ2-7 | - | TRBV14 | TRBD1 | CASSQDPPGQGYEQYF | TGTGCCAGCAGCCAAGATCCACCGGGACAGGGGTACGAGCAGTACTTC
TRBJ1-2 | few | TRBV5-1 | - | CASSLARGGYTF | TGCGCCAGCAGCTTGGCCAGGGGCGGCTACACCTTC
TRBJ1-1 | once | TRBV7-3 | - | CASSLQLNTEAFF | TGTGCCAGCAGCTTGCAGTTGAACACTGAAGCTTTCTTT
TRBJ2-7 | - | TRBV6-1 | TRBD2 | CASSESSGGAEEQYF | TGTGCCAGCAGTGAGTCTAGCGGGGGGGCTGAAGAGCAGTACTTC
TRBJ1-5 | - | TRBV10-2 | - | CASRADTTSNQPQHF | TGCGCCAGCAGGGCCGATACGACTAGCAATCAGCCCCAGCATTTT
TRBJ1-2 | - | TRBV28 | - | CASSLSTQGGYTF | TGTGCCAGCAGTTTATCTACCCAGGGAGGCTACACCTTC
TRBJ2-3 | - | TRBV19 | TRBD2 | CASSIDRLAGGSTDTQYF | TGTGCCAGTAGTATAGATCGGCTAGCGGGAGGCAGCACAGATACGCAGTATTTT
TRBJ2-3 | - | TRBV11-3 | TRBD2 | CASSLGVAGDLLARTDTQYF | TGTGCCAGCAGCTTAGGGGTAGCGGGGGACTTATTGGCCCGCACAGATACGCAGTATTTT
TRBJ1-2 | - | TRBV19 | - | CASRQGNYGYTF | TGTGCCAGTAGACAGGGTAACTATGGCTACACCTTC
TRBJ1-5 | - | TRBV2 | TRBD1 | CASRTGGSRGNQPQHF | TGTGCCAGCAGGACAGGGGGCTCACGAGGCAATCAGCCCCAGCATTTT
TRBJ2-5 | - | TRBV7-2 | - | CASSLRVSAQETQYF | TGTGCCAGCAGCTTACGAGTCAGTGCCCAAGAGACCCAGTACTTC
TRBJ1-2 | - | TRBV7-9 | - | CASSFSDPLHGYTF | TGTGCCAGCAGCTTTTCGGATCCCTTACATGGCTACACCTTC
TRBJ2-6 | - | TRBV11-2 | - | CASRSLKQGAISGANVLTF | TGTGCCAGCAGGTCTCTTAAGCAGGGAGCTATCTCTGGGGCCAACGTCCTGACTTTC
TRBJ1-5 | - | TRBV3-1/TRBV3-2 | - | CASSPSGPPAQPQHF | TGTGCCAGCAGCCCGTCCGGGCCCCCGGCTCAGCCCCAGCATTTT
TRBJ2-7 | - | TRBV28 | - | CASTGTEGSYEQYF | TGTGCCAGCACCGGGACGGAGGGCTCCTACGAGCAGTACTTC
TRBJ2-5 | - | TRBV7-2 | - | CASSTGLDETQYF | TGTGCCAGCAGCACAGGGTTAGATGAGACCCAGTACTTC
TRBJ2-1 | once | TRBV19 | - | CASSTWTLSSYNEQFF | TGTGCCAGTAGTACATGGACCTTAAGCTCCTACAATGAGCAGTTCTTC
TRBJ1-3 | - | TRBV2 | TRBD1 | CASTFRGTIYF | TGTGCCAGCACCTTCAGGGGGACCATATATTTT
TRBJ1-2 | - | TRBV7-2 | - | CASSPTASGYGYTF | TGTGCCAGCAGCCCGACAGCGTCTGGCTATGGCTACACCTTC
TRBJ1-1 | once | TRBV28 | TRBD1 | CASSLRTTGYLMNTEAFF | TGTGCCAGCAGTTTACGAACGACAGGGTACCTGATGAACACTGAAGCTTTCTTT
TRBJ1-1 | - | TRBV6-6 | - | CASRPPGDNTEAFF | TGTGCCAGCAGACCCCCAGGGGATAACACTGAAGCTTTCTTT
TRBJ2-7 | - | TRBV11-1 | - | CASSFGLNEQYF | TGTGCCAGCAGCTTTGGTCTTAACGAGCAGTACTTC
TRBJ2-2 | - | TRBV6-1 | - | CASSEALRTGELFF | TGTGCCAGCAGTGAAGCTCTCCGCACCGGGGAGCTGTTTTTT
TRBJ2-2 | - | TRBV7-3 | - | CASSLGGSSGTGELFF | TGTGCCAGCAGCTTAGGAGGCTCTTCCGGGACCGGGGAGCTGTTTTTT